Reported below is one T cell receptor (beta chain). What it binds is not known. Produced via immunoSEQ multiplex PCR; TCRdb's table is partial and in-frame only. The data contain tens of thousands of clones, around 95% of them singletons. The data are from a study of graft-versus-host responses after intestinal transplantation. Whole-study context: Multivisceral, liver-intestinal, or isolated intestinal transplants were performed in recipients. The recipients all started with anti-thymocyte globulin induction and then took tacrolimus and steroids for approximately 3 years.

There are 15 residues in the CDR3. Germline V gene data show CDR1 as SGHRS and CDR2 as YFSETQ. V shed 3 bases and J 1 base; nucleotides not matched to a gene: 1. The receptor was derived from a human donor who received an intestinal transplant. Sequencing used unstimulated CD8+ T cells sorted from spleen or lymph node cells, obtained before intestinal transplant. This rearrangement joins TRBV5-1 to TRBJ2-2; 9 positions match TRBD1. The CDR3 spells CASSWTGVNTGELFF. The CDR3 DNA follows: TGCGCCAGCAGCTGGACAGGGGTGAACACCGGGGAGCTGTTTTTT.